The clone carrying this T cell receptor (beta chain) was counted many times. These data are taken from a study of tumor-infiltrating lymphocytes in primary liver carcinoma. About the research overall: Those enrolled were patients of both sexes, who were aged 30 to 69 years.

Germline CDR1 reads SGHDT; CDR2 reads YYEEEE. The CDR3 covers 16 residues. The J segment lost 7 bases and the V segment lost 5 bases, leaving 14 bases of the junction unmatched. The input was approximately 500 ng total RNA; TCR beta cDNA was made from it with a constant-region primer. Three nested multiplex PCR rounds, a slightly modified ARM-PCR, produced the libraries for TCR beta. A C-beta reverse primer was combined with TRBV1-TRBV30 forward primers in the first two PCR rounds, and each round had approximately 9 cycles. From the multiplex PCR reads, TCRdb called clonotypes with MiXCR, one entry per CDR3 protein. The sample has 90,000 to 150,000 distinct CDR3 sequences; 55% to 70% are singletons. Unsorted bulk tissue (roughly 17-32 mg) underwent RNA and DNA co-extraction. Surgical resection treated primary liver carcinoma in the patients.

The specimen was tumor-adjacent normal liver tissue. The V call is TRBV5-6, the J call TRBJ1-2; 10 nucleotides align to TRBD1. The clonotype comes from a woman between 55 and 75 years old with primary liver carcinoma and hepatitis B virus infection. In nucleotides, the CDR3 is TGTGCCAGCAGGACCGACCGGGACAGGGGACGGGGTGGCTACACCTTC. Translating it yields CASRTDRDRGRGGYTF.